The entry below gives a single T cell receptor beta chain sequence along with its context. Its antigen is currently unknown. With 5 bases removed from V and 6 bases from J, the gap between germline ends came to 10 bases. The germline V gene has CDR1 SEHNR and CDR2 FQNEAQ (reference sequence). This CDR3 contains 13 residues. The sample is drawn from a study of T cell responses to AZD1222 COVID-19 vaccine. Using immunoSEQ multiplex PCR, the repertoire was profiled, and TCRdb retains in-frame clones only, with some absent. The repertoire includes about 120,000 clones, 80% to 90% of them detected once, and 11% sits in the top ten. Study outcomes and limitations: The study found vaccine-associated CD4 TCRs spanning spike, dominant at 160-218 and 743-854. In a largely white British group with more females than males, clonal diversity was possibly underestimated.

The sample consisted of peripheral blood, taken on day 0 of MenACWY control vaccination. This chain connects TRBV7-9 to TRBJ1-4; D uncertain. This receptor was taken from an adult in good health. CDR3 in DNA: TGTGCCAGCAGCCAAGTAGAGTATGAAAAACTGTTTTTT. Translating gives CASSQVEYEKLFF.